This passage covers 22 T cell receptor beta chains from one sample sequenced in a study of beta chain features in type 1 diabetes (dated by TCRdb to the late 2010s). Library method: the immunoSEQ multiplex PCR assay. The High Capacity cDNA Reverse Transcription Kit was used to reverse transcribe all of the isolated RNA, meaning that expressed TCRB transcripts were what got sequenced. Drawn from immuneACCESS, this table holds only the in-frame rearrangements with V and J called that TCRdb kept. Clones are partly lost; checked studies trace under half to an unresolved V gene and leave the rest unexplained. A total of about 400,000 clones appear in this sample, approximately 12% of them only once. The ten largest clones take up approximately 0.01% of the sample. Overall study outcomes, separate from this receptor: In all four CD4+ subsets, TCRB CDR3 length was moderately but significantly shorter in type 1 diabetes patients.

Their recognized antigens are unknown. The sequenced material came from naive CD4+ T cells from blood. The cell subset or site label of this sample denotes: true naive CD4+ T cells. The receptors were gathered from a woman aged 18-29 years with type 1 diabetes.

The chain joins TRBV9 to TRBJ2-2; 10 bases agree with TRBD2. The ends lost 2 bases at V and 4 bases at J; junction bases unmatched: 5. Germline-derived CDR1 and CDR2 are SGDLS and YYNGEE. The CDR3 contains 16 residues. In DNA form, the CDR3 reads TGTGCCAGCAGCGTTGGGCTAGCGGGAGTCACCGGGGAGCTGTTTTTT. Translating gives CASSVGLAGVTGELFF.

The chain has TRBV15 and TRBJ2-5, with no clear D. Germline CDR1 and CDR2: LNHNV and YYDKDF (reference sequence). The CDR3 contains 12 residues. The ends were cut back, 4 bases at V and 6 bases at J, with 9 bases in the middle. For the CDR3, the DNA is TGTGCCACCAGCACAGCGTCGAAGACCCAGTACTTC. This translates into CATSTASKTQYF.

The chain is built from TRBV5-1 and TRBJ2-7; 8 bases map to TRBD1. CDR1 is SGHRS, CDR2 YFSETQ, per germline. Trimming removed 0 bases from V and 2 bases from J; junction bases left unmatched: 4. This CDR3 has 15 amino acids. The CDR3 reads CASSLEVRGPYEQYF. The DNA of the CDR3 is TGCGCCAGCAGCTTGGAAGTCAGGGGGCCCTACGAGCAGTACTTC.

This clone appeared a few times. This chain joins TRBV4-3 and TRBJ1-1; 12 nucleotides align to TRBD1. CDR1 LGHNA and CDR2 YSLEER come from the germline V gene. V was pared by 3 bases and J by 1 base, with 12 bases of the junction left unmatched. CDR3 length equals 19 residues. In nucleotides, the CDR3 is TGCGCCAGCAGCCAGGCTTACCGGGACAGGGGGCCCGGGAACACTGAAGCTTTCTTT. It encodes CASSQAYRDRGPGNTEAFF.

The chain carries TRBV5-4 and TRBJ2-5; the D gene is possibly TRBD1 (5 bases). CDR3 length: 15 residues. The V end was cut by 4 bases, the J end by 5 bases, with 18 bases between. Germline loops: CDR1 SGHNT, CDR2 YYREEE (reference sequence). Here the CDR3 DNA reads TGTGCCAGCAGCGAACGCCAGGGTTCCGAGGAGACCCAGTACTTC. Its translation is CASSERQGSEETQYF.

This clone was recorded a few times. J is TRBJ1-1 and V is TRBV4-3; D remains ambiguous. This CDR3 region has 13 residues. Germline V gene lookup returns CDR1 LGHNA and CDR2 YSLEER. V lost 0 bases and J 3 bases, leaving 5 bases between the germline ends. This CDR3 is CASSQDPDTEAFF. The CDR3 nucleotides read TGCGCCAGCAGCCAAGATCCGGACACTGAAGCTTTCTTT.

This clone has a handful of counts. The V call is TRBV7-2, the J call TRBJ2-3; D is unclear. Germline CDR1 is SGHTA and CDR2 is FQGNSA. The CDR3 is made up of 14 amino acids. V lost 5 bases, J lost 2 bases, and 11 bases lay in between. CDR3 loop: CASSPRDLTDTQYF. CDR3 coding DNA: TGTGCCAGCAGCCCTAGAGACCTCACAGATACGCAGTATTTT.

In this sample, this clone turned up a few times. J is TRBJ2-2 and V is TRBV6-6; D remains ambiguous. The CDR3 is made up of 15 amino acids. Germline V gene lookup returns CDR1 MNHNY and CDR2 SVGAGI (reference sequence). The V and J ends lost 0 bases and 3 bases respectively, with 8 bases between them. The chain's CDR3 is CASSYSPEYTGELFF. CDR3 nucleotides: TGTGCCAGCAGTTACTCTCCGGAGTACACCGGGGAGCTGTTTTTT.

In this sample, this clone turned up a few times. The rearrangement links TRBV28 to TRBJ2-7; 11 nucleotides match TRBD2. Trimming at V came to 8 bases and at J to 4 bases, leaving 4 bases not matched to a gene. This CDR3 comprises 13 residues. Germline loops: CDR1 MDHEN, CDR2 SYDVKM. The CDR3 here is CASATSGSYEQYF. CDR3 in DNA: TGTGCCAGCGCTACTAGCGGGAGTTACGAGCAGTACTTC. Variable domain in full (rest from reference TRBV28 and TRBJ2-7): DVKVTQSSRYLVKRTGEKVFLECVQDMDHENMFWYRQDPGLGLRLIYFSYDVKMKEKGDIPEGYSVSREKKERFSLILESASTNQTSMYLCASATSGSYEQYFGPGTRLTVT.

V and J are TRBV9 and TRBJ2-5; perhaps TRBD1 as D (6 bases). V was shortened by 0 bases and J by 10 bases, with 16 bases between the two germline ends. Germline-derived CDR1 and CDR2 are SGDLS and YYNGEE. This CDR3 is 14 amino acids long. The DNA of the CDR3 is TGTGCCAGCAGCGTAGACAGGGCGAGTAGGGGCCAGTACTTC. Translating it yields CASSVDRASRGQYF. Looking up the rest from reference TRBV9 and TRBJ2-5 gives the full variable domain: DSGVTQTPKHLITATGQRVTLRCSPRSGDLSVYWYQQSLDQGLQFLIQYYNGEERAKGNILERFSAQQFPDLHSELNLSSLELGDSALYFCASSVDRASRGQYFGPGTRLLVL.

The gene calls are TRBV6-5 and TRBJ1-2; 11 bases map to TRBD1. There are 14 residues in the CDR3. With 2 bases clipped from V and 7 bases from J, the junction kept 3 bases outside the gene matches. Germline loops: CDR1 MNHEY, CDR2 SVGAGI. The CDR3 reads CASSYGQGAGGYTF. In nucleotides, the CDR3 is TGTGCCAGCAGTTACGGACAGGGGGCGGGTGGCTACACCTTC.

This clone was seen only a few times. V gene TRBV7-9 combines with J gene TRBJ2-7; 7 bases fit TRBD1. Trimming removed 5 bases from V and 0 bases from J; junction bases left unmatched: 4. Germline V CDR1 and CDR2: SEHNR, FQNEAQ (reference sequence). This CDR3 spans 14 amino acids. CDR3 protein: CASSLGTASYEQYF. The CDR3 DNA is TGTGCCAGCAGCCTGGGGACAGCCTCCTACGAGCAGTACTTC.

The J gene is TRBJ2-6, the V gene TRBV29-1; maybe TRBD2 (6 bases). The CDR3 is made up of 14 amino acids. Germline CDR1 is SQVTM and CDR2 is ANQGSEA. Trimming removed 2 bases at V and 4 bases at J, with 9 bases between. The CDR3 spells CSVERDSGANVLTF. The CDR3 DNA reads TGCAGCGTTGAAAGGGACTCGGGGGCCAACGTCCTGACTTTC.

In its sample, this clone was seen a few times. The genes are TRBV6-5 and TRBJ2-1, with D hard to call. The CDR3 is 14 amino acids. Germline CDR1 and CDR2: MNHEY and SVGAGI. V lost 2 bases and J lost 7, with 12 bases in between. CDR3 protein: CASSYGSAWNEQFF. CDR3 nucleotides: TGTGCCAGCAGTTACGGAAGCGCCTGGAATGAGCAGTTCTTC.

This chain joins TRBV5-4 and TRBJ2-7; D might be TRBD1 (6 bases). Trimming removed 2 bases from V and 2 bases from J, with 14 bases in between. This CDR3 contains 15 residues. Per the germline V gene, CDR1 is SGHNT and CDR2 is YYREEE (reference sequence). The CDR3 region is CASSFGGQNTYEQYF. The CDR3 DNA reads as TGTGCCAGCAGCTTTGGCGGACAGAATACCTACGAGCAGTACTTC.

CDR3 sequence reads: CASKVGTGVSNTEAFF. Here the CDR3 DNA reads TGTGCCAGCAAGGTGGGGACAGGGGTTTCGAACACTGAAGCTTTCTTT. This chain links TRBV27 with TRBJ1-1, with TRBD1 matching over 10 bases. The CDR3 loop spans 16 amino acids. From germline, CDR1 is MNHEY and CDR2 SMNVEV (reference sequence). The J segment lost 1 base and the V segment lost 7 bases, leaving 9 bases of the junction unmatched.

This clone was detected only a few times. The chain combines TRBV6-6 with TRBJ1-1, with D perhaps TRBD1 (5 bases). The CDR3 contains 12 residues. Germline V CDR1 and CDR2: MNHNY, SVGAGI (reference sequence). Trimming removed 6 bases from V and 3 bases from J, with 8 bases in between. The CDR3 DNA is TGTGCCAGCAGGACAGCCGACACTGAAGCTTTCTTT. Translating it yields CASRTADTEAFF.

V usage is TRBV28 and J usage is TRBJ1-3; the D is unclear. V dropped 2 bases and J dropped 2 bases, with 7 bases sitting between them. CDR1 is MDHEN and CDR2 is SYDVKM in the germline V gene. The CDR3 extends over 14 amino acids. For the CDR3, the DNA is TGTGCCAGCAGTTTACCCTTTGCTGGAAACACCATATATTTT. Its translation: CASSLPFAGNTIYF.

This rearrangement joins TRBV9 to TRBJ2-3; a weak D match, TRBD2 (5 bases). The CDR3 spans 16 residues. Germline-derived CDR1 and CDR2 are SGDLS and YYNGEE. Trimming removed 3 bases at V and 3 bases at J, with 17 bases between. Here the CDR3 reads CASSGTAGLWTDTQYF. The CDR3, as DNA: TGTGCCAGCAGCGGGACCGCGGGTCTCTGGACAGATACGCAGTATTTT.

The V and J genes are TRBV7-9 and TRBJ2-7; D gene ambiguous. CDR1 is SEHNR and CDR2 is FQNEAQ in the germline V gene (reference sequence). This CDR3 is built from 15 residues. Trimming took off 5 bases at V and 0 bases at J, with 14 bases between the two ends. CDR3 DNA sequence: TGTGCCAGCAGCCCAAGTCGGGTCTACTCCTACGAGCAGTACTTC. This gives the protein CASSPSRVYSYEQYF.

The chain recombines TRBV30 with TRBJ2-7; possible D gene TRBD1, 5 bases. V was shortened by 3 bases and J by 1 base, with 7 bases between the two germline ends. The CDR3 has 12 residues. Germline assignment: CDR1 GTSNPN and CDR2 SVGIG (reference sequence). The CDR3 DNA reads TGTGCCTGGAGGGGGCGTTCCTACGAGCAGTACTTC. Translation: CAWRGRSYEQYF.

The V gene is TRBV5-1, the J gene TRBJ1-1; maybe TRBD1 (5 bases). There are 12 residues in the CDR3. Trimming left V 5 bases short and J 4 bases short, with 9 bases between. CDR1 and CDR2 (germline): SGHRS, YFSETQ. The CDR3 spells CASSAGRTEAFF. As DNA, the CDR3 is TGCGCCAGCAGTGCGGGGCGCACTGAAGCTTTCTTT.